A single sample gave rise to the 13 T cell receptor beta chains below, sequenced in a study of T cell responses to AZD1222 COVID-19 vaccine. The assay was immunoSEQ multiplex PCR, and TCRdb's table has in-frame clones only and misses some. This sample carries about 120,000 clones, about nine tenths of them seen once, and the ten largest clones take 20% to 25%. The material was peripheral blood, obtained on day 0 of AZD1222 vaccination. The receptors were gathered from an adult in good health.

The chain uses TRBV5-1 and TRBJ1-1, with a tentative D call TRBD1 (5 bases). Trimming left V 0 bases short and J 1 base short, with 13 bases between. Germline V lookup: CDR1 SGHRS, CDR2 YFSETQ. The CDR3 sequence is 16 residues long. The CDR3 sequence is CASSLGLGGANTEAFF. CDR3 DNA sequence: TGCGCCAGCAGCTTGGGTCTTGGGGGAGCGAACACTGAAGCTTTCTTT. The whole variable domain, filled in from reference TRBV5-1 and TRBJ1-1, reads KAGVTQTPRYLIKTRGQQVTLSCSPISGHRSVSWYQQTPGQGLQFLFEYFSETQRNKGNFPGRFSGRQFSNSRSEMNVSTLELGDSALYLCASSLGLGGANTEAFFGQGTRLTVV.

This chain connects TRBV14 to TRBJ1-6, with no clear D. Trimming removed 1 base at V and 7 bases at J, with 11 bases between. CDR1 and CDR2 from the germline V gene are SGHDN and FVKESK. The CDR3 sequence is 15 residues long. CDR3 coding DNA: TGTGCCAGCAGCCAAGTTTGGGCAGTGAATTCACCCCTCCACTTT. Protein: CASSQVWAVNSPLHF.

This chain joins TRBV9 and TRBJ2-7, with D hard to call. The V and J ends lost 0 bases and 6 bases respectively, with 13 bases between them. CDR3 size: 14 residues. CDR1 is SGDLS and CDR2 is YYNGEE in the germline V gene. The CDR3 sequence is CASSVEGLGSEQYF. The CDR3 DNA reads TGTGCCAGCAGCGTAGAAGGGCTGGGGTCCGAGCAGTACTTC.

The chain has TRBV5-8 and TRBJ1-5; D is undetermined. V was pared by 4 bases and J by 2 bases, with 13 bases between. The CDR3 is 15 residues long. CDR1 is SGHTS, CDR2 YDEGEE, per germline. The CDR3 region is CASSGGVVGNQPQHF. The CDR3 DNA reads as TGTGCCAGCAGCGGTGGGGTGGTTGGCAATCAGCCCCAGCATTTT.

The chain uses TRBV2 and TRBJ1-2; D remains unclear. V was clipped by 2 bases and J by 0 bases, with 4 bases between them. CDR1 is SNHLY and CDR2 is FYNNEI in the germline V gene. CDR3 length: 13 amino acids. This CDR3 reads CASSEKANYGYTF. The CDR3 DNA reads as TGTGCCAGCAGTGAAAAAGCTAACTATGGCTACACCTTC.

The CDR3 sequence is CASSYRPGNTEAFF. Written as DNA, the CDR3 is TGTGCCAGCAGCTACCGCCCGGGAAACACTGAAGCTTTCTTT. The chain recombines TRBV3-1 (or the pseudogene TRBV3-2) with TRBJ1-1; D remains unclear. Germline-derived CDR1 and CDR2 are LGHDT and YNNKEL (reference sequence). The V end was cut by 5 bases, the J end by 2 bases, with 12 bases between. The CDR3 covers 14 residues.

The V gene is TRBV7-2, the J gene TRBJ1-6; D gene uncertain. Trimming left V 3 bases short and J 8 bases short, with 11 bases between. The CDR3 extends over 14 amino acids. Germline CDR1 SGHTA, CDR2 FQGNSA. This CDR3 reads CASSFRSGDSPLHF. The CDR3 nucleotides read TGTGCCAGCAGCTTCAGGTCTGGAGATTCACCCCTCCACTTT.

CDR3 DNA sequence: TGTGCCACCAGCAGGTTGGGGCCCTACGAGCAGTACTTC. Protein: CATSRLGPYEQYF. This rearrangement joins TRBV15 to TRBJ2-7; a possible D gene is TRBD1 (5 bases). The V gene lost 3 bases and the J gene lost 2 bases, with 8 bases spanning the gap. This CDR3 contains 13 residues. Germline V CDR1 and CDR2: LNHNV, YYDKDF (reference sequence). The variable domain in full, completed from reference TRBV15 and TRBJ2-7, reads DAMVIQNPRYQVTQFGKPVTLSCSQTLNHNVMYWYQQKSSQAPKLLFHYYDKDFNNEADTPDNFQSRRPNTSFCFLDIRSPGLGDTAMYLCATSRLGPYEQYFGPGTRLTVT.

The V call is TRBV10-2, the J call TRBJ1-5; D not certain. Between the trimmed V and J ends, which lost 2 bases and 4 bases, there was a span of 9 bases. The CDR3 has 14 amino acids. The V gene's germline CDR1 is WSHSY and CDR2 SAAADI. CDR3 sequence: CASSEIKENQPQHF. The DNA for the CDR3 is TGCGCCAGCAGTGAGATTAAGGAGAATCAGCCCCAGCATTTT.

About this clone: In the same sample, other DNA sequences code for this CDR3. The chain has TRBV18 and TRBJ1-1; possible D gene TRBD1, 5 bases. V lost 3 bases and J 0 bases, leaving 5 bases between the germline ends. The length of the CDR3 is 13 residues. Germline CDR1 KGHSH, CDR2 LQKENI. CDR3 nucleotides: TGTGCCAGCTCACCGACAGTGAACACTGAAGCTTTCTTT. This translates into CASSPTVNTEAFF. The full variable domain, its missing parts supplied by reference TRBV18 and TRBJ1-1, is NAGVMQNPRHLVRRRGQEARLRCSPMKGHSHVYWYRQLPEEGLKFMVYLQKENIIDESGMPKERFSAEFPKEGPSILRIQQVVRGDSAAYFCASSPTVNTEAFFGQGTRLTVV.

The V and J genes are TRBV5-4 and TRBJ1-1; D is possibly TRBD1 (5 bases). The CDR3 has 16 residues. Germline V gene lookup returns CDR1 SGHNT and CDR2 YYREEE (reference sequence). Trimming left V 0 bases short and J 1 base short, with 13 bases between. CDR3 residues: CASSLASRGKNTEAFF. Here the CDR3 DNA reads TGTGCCAGCAGCTTGGCGTCGCGGGGCAAGAACACTGAAGCTTTCTTT.

The V and J genes are TRBV18 and TRBJ2-2, with 8 bases fitting TRBD2. The germline CDR1 and CDR2 sequences are KGHSH and LQKENI. J lost 5 bases, V lost 5 bases, and 10 bases had no gene match. This CDR3 has 16 amino acids. The CDR3 loop is CASSSSYIAGTGELFF. Here the CDR3 DNA reads TGTGCCAGCTCATCCTCTTATATAGCGGGGACCGGGGAGCTGTTTTTT.

A single count supports this clone. This chain links TRBV6-5 with TRBJ2-5, with D possibly matching TRBD1 (6 bases). CDR3 size: 15 residues. V was cut by 1 base and J by 3 bases, with 12 bases left in between. Germline assignment: CDR1 MNHEY and CDR2 SVGAGI. CDR3 region: CASSYLYGGEETQYF. The CDR3 region has the DNA TGTGCCAGCAGTTACTTATATGGGGGCGAAGAGACCCAGTACTTC.